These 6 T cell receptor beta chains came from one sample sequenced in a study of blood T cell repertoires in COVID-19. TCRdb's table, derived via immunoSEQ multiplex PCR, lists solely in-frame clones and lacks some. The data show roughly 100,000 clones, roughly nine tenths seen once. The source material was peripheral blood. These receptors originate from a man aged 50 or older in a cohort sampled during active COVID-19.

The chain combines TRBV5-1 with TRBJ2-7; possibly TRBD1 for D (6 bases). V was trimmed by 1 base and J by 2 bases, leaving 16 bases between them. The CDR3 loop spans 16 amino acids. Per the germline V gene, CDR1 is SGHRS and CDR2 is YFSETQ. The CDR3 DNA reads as TGCGCCAGCAGCTTGAACGCTGGACAGCCGCCCTACGAGCAGTACTTC. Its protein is CASSLNAGQPPYEQYF. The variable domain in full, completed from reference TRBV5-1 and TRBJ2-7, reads KAGVTQTPRYLIKTRGQQVTLSCSPISGHRSVSWYQQTPGQGLQFLFEYFSETQRNKGNFPGRFSGRQFSNSRSEMNVSTLELGDSALYLCASSLNAGQPPYEQYFGPGTRLTVT.

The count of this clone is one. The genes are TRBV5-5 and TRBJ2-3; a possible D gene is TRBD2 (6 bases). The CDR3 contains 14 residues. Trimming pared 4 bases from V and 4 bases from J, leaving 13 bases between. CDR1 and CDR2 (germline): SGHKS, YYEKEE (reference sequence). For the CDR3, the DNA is TGTGCCAGCAGCACCGAATGGGAGGCAGATACGCAGTATTTT. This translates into CASSTEWEADTQYF. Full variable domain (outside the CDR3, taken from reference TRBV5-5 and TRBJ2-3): DAGVTQSPTHLIKTRGQQVTLRCSPISGHKSVSWYQQVLGQGPQFIFQYYEKEERGRGNFPDRFSARQFPNYSSELNVNALLLGDSALYLCASSTEWEADTQYFGPGTRLTVL.

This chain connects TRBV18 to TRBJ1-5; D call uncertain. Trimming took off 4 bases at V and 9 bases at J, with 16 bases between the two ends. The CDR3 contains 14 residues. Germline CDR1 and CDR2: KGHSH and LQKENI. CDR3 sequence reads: CASSLTREAAPQHF. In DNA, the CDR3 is TGTGCCAGCTCACTTACCCGGGAGGCGGCGCCCCAGCATTTT.

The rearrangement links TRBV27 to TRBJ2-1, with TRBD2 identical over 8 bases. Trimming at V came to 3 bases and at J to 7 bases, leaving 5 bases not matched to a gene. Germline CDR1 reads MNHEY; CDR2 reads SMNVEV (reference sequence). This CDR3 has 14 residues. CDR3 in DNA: TGTGCCAGCAGTTTCGGGGGGGTGTATAATGAGCAGTTCTTC. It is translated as CASSFGGVYNEQFF.

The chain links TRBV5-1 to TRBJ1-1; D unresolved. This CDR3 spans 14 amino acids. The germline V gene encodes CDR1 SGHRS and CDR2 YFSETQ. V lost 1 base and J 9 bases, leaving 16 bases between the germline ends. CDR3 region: CASSLLFPGDKAFF. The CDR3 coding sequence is TGCGCCAGCAGCTTGCTTTTCCCAGGCGATAAAGCTTTCTTT.

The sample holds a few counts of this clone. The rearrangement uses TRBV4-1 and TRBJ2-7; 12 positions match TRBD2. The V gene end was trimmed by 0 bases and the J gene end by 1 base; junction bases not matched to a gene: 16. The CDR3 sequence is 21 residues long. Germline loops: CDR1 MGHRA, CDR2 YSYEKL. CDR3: CASSQDLVASGGDYFSYEQYV. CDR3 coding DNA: TGCGCCAGCAGCCAAGATCTAGTGGCTAGCGGGGGGGATTATTTTTCCTACGAGCAGTACGTC.